This T cell receptor beta chain came from a study of T-cell reconstitution after alpha-beta-depleted transplantation in children (dated by TCRdb to about 2016). The study in broad terms: The study quantitatively tracked T-cell immune reconstitution after TCRalphabeta/CD19-depleted allogeneic hematopoietic cell transplantation in children using TCR repertoire profiling. What the authors observed across the whole study: In some patients, high TCRbeta diversity at day 60 was attributed to recipient T cells and intrathymic progenitors that had survived conditioning. The frequencies of hyperexpanded clones fell over the following months, and after one year, T-cell counts and TCRbeta diversity were mostly attributed to newly produced T cells. Apparently early alphabetaT-cell count recovery about two months after transplant reportedly relied on only several hundred rapidly expanded clones derived from non-depleted graft cells.

At the junction V is shortened by 8 bases and J by 5 bases; bases outside the gene matches: 2. Inclusive of the bounding cysteine and phenylalanine, the CDR3 is 13 residues long. Only the CDR3 region is kept as DNA, spanning 39 bases read in frame from base 1. The germline V gene yields WSHSY for CDR1 and SAAADI for CDR2. Worth noting for this clonotype: Its antigen remains unidentified. There are no base qualities to consult, and no much larger clone falls within one base.

Library preparation was by PCR. Sequenced using an Illumina HiSeq 2500. Molecular barcoding was employed in the preparation of TCR libraries, with unique molecular identifiers being used to normalize TCRbeta repertoire quantification. TCRdb reprocessed the public reads (quality trimming at Q25 with fastp, clone calling with MiXCR) and kept in-frame beta chains. One record per CDR3 amino acid sequence lists the most common genes and DNA. The sample has around 450,000 distinct CDR3 sequences on record, about 10% of them singletons. Approximately 2% of the sample belongs to the ten largest clones. What the treatment or condition label conveys for this sample: allogeneic hematopoietic cell transplantation with graft depleted of TCRalphabeta T cells and CD19 B cells. Transplant recipients were children who received TCRalphabeta/CD19-depleted allogeneic hematopoietic cell grafts.

The sequence derives from a child younger than 10 with inherited bone marrow failure, due to receive a stem cell transplant. This material consisted of PBMCs, taken before TCRalphabeta/CD19-depleted stem cell transplant. This sequence uses TRBV10-2 and TRBJ1-5, and 11 junctional nucleotides match TRBD1. The CDR3 protein sequence reads: CASGTGGYQPQHF. In nucleotide form, the sequence is TGCGCCAGCGGGACAGGGGGATATCAGCCCCAGCATTTT.